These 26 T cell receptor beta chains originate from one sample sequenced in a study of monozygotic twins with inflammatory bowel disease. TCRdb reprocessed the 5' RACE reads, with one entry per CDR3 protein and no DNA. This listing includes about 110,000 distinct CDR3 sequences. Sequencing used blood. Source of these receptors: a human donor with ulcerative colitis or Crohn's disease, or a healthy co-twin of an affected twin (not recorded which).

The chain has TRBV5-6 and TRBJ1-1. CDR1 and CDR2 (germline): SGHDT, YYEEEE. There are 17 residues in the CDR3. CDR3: CASSLGLLWDMNTEAFF.

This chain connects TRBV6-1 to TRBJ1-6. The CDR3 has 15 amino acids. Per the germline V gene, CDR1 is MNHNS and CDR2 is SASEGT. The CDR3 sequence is CASSDEVDFNSPLHF.

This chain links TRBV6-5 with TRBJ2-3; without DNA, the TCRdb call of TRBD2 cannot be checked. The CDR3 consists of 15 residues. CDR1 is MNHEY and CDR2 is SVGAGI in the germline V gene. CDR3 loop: CASSYERGSTDTQYF.

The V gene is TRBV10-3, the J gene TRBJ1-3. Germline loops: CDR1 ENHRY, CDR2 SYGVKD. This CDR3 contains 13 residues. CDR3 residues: CAISESRGNTIYF.

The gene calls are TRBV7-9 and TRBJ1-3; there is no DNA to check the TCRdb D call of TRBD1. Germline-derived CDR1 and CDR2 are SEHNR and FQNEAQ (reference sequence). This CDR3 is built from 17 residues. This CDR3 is CASSFHRELSGGNTIYF.

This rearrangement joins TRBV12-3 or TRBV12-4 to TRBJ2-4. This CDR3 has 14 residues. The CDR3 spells CASSFLNMHGIQYF.

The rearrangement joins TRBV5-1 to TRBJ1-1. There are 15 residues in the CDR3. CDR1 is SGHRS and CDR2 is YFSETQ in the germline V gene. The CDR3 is CASSLVPGQNTEAFF.

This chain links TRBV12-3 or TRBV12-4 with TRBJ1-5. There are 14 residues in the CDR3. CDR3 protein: CASSFGLSNQPQHF.

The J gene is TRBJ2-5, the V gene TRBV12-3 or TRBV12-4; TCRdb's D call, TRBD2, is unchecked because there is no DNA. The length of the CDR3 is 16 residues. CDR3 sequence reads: CASSFNRLAGEETQYF.

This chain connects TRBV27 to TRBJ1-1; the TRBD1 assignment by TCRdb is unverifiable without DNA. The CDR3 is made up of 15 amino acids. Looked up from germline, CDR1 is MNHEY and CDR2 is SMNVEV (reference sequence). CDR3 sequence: CASSSKQGLDTEAFF.

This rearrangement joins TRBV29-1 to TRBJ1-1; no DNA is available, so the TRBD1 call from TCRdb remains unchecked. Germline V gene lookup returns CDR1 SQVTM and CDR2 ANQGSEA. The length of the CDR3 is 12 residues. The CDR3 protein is CSVRDTNTEAFF.

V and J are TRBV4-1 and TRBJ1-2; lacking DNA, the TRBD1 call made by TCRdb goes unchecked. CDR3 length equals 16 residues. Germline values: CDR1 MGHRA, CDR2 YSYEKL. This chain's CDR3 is CASSSQPTRGQEGYTF.

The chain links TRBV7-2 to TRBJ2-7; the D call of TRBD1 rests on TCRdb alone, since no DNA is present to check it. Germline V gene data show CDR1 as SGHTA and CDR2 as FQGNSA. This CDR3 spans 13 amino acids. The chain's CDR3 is CASSWKGRYEQYF.

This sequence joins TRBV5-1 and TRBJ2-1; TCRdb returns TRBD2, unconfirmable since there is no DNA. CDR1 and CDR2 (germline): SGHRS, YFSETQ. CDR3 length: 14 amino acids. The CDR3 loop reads CASSWGLAGVEQFF.

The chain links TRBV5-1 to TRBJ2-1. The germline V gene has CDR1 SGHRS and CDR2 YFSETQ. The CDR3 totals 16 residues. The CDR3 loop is CASSLVGSGSYNEQFF. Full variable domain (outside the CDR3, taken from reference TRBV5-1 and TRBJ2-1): KAGVTQTPRYLIKTRGQQVTLSCSPISGHRSVSWYQQTPGQGLQFLFEYFSETQRNKGNFPGRFSGRQFSNSRSEMNVSTLELGDSALYLCASSLVGSGSYNEQFFGPGTRLTVL.

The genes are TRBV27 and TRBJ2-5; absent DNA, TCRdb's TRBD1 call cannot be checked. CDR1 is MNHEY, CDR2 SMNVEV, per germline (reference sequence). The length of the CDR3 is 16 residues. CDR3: CASSFTRASGQETQYF.

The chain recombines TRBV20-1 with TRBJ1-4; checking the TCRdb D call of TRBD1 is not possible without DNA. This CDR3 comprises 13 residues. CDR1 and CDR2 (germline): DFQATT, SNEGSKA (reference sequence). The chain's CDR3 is CSAKGDSNEKLFF.

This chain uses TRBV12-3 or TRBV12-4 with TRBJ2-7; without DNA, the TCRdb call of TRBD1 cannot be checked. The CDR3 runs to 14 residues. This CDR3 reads CASSPRDGSYEQYF.

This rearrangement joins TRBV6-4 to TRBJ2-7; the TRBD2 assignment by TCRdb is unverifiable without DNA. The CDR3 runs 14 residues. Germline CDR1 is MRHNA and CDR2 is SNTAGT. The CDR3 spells CAIPTSGTPGKQYF.

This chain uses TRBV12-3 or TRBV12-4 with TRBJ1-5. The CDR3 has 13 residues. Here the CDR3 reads CASSLFGSQPQHF.

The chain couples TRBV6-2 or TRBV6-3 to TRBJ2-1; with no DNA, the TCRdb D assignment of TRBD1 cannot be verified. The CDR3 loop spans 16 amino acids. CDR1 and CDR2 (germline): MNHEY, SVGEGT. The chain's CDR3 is CASRSRARPDGDEQFF.

The CDR3 loop is CASRDTPGELFF. This chain uses TRBV27 with TRBJ2-2; absent DNA, TCRdb's TRBD1 call cannot be checked. The CDR3 extends over 12 amino acids. CDR1 MNHEY and CDR2 SMNVEV come from the germline V gene (reference sequence).

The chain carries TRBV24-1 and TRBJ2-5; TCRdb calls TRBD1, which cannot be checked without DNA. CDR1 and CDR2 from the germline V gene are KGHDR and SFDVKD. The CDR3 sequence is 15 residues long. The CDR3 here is CATSDSQGAGETQYF.

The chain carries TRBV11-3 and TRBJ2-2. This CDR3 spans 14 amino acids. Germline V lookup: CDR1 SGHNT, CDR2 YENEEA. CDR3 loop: CASTYADEDGELFF.

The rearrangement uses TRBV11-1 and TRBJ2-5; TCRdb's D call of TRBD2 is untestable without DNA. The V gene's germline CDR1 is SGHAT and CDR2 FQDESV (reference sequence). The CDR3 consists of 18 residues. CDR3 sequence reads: CASSFGGGSGGDYETQYF. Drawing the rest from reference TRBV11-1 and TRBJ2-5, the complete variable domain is EAEVAQSPRYKITEKSQAVAFWCDPISGHATLYWYRQILGQGPELLVQFQDESVVDDSQLPKDRFSAERLKGVDSTLKIQPAELGDSAMYLCASSFGGGSGGDYETQYFGPGTRLLVL.

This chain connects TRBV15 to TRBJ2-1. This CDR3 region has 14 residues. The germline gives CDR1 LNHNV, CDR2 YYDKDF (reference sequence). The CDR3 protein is CATSRENTRNEQFF.